These 18 T cell receptor beta chains were sequenced from one sample in a study of shared clonotypes between healthy human individuals. Measured with immunoSEQ multiplex PCR; TCRdb has only the in-frame clones, and not every one. The top ten clones hold approximately 0.36% of a sample with 2 million to 3 million clones, roughly 93% of them seen once. Sequencing was performed on naive CD4+ T cells from PBMCs. Subset specified: CD45RA+ positively selected. Source of these receptors: a man aged 18 to 30 in good health. Some clones in this sample may be carry-over from other donors' samples.

This clone was observed a single time. J is TRBJ2-1 and V is TRBV5-6; TRBD1 matches 12 bases. The CDR3 covers 16 residues. Germline V gene lookup returns CDR1 SGHDT and CDR2 YYEEEE. The V gene end was trimmed by 4 bases and the J gene end by 8 bases; junction bases not matched to a gene: 10. This CDR3 reads CASSQDVGQGAYEQFF. Written as DNA, the CDR3 is TGTGCCAGCAGCCAGGATGTGGGACAGGGGGCTTATGAGCAGTTCTTC.

The J gene is TRBJ2-1, the V gene TRBV19; 8 positions agree with TRBD2. Unmatched junction bases numbered 5, after V lost 2 bases and J lost 5 bases. CDR3 length equals 15 residues. The germline gives CDR1 LNHDA, CDR2 SQIVND (reference sequence). CDR3 sequence reads: CASSIRAGAHNEQFF. CDR3 bases: TGTGCCAGTAGTATACGAGCGGGAGCCCACAATGAGCAGTTCTTC.

V is TRBV5-1 and J is TRBJ2-7, with TRBD2 matching 13 bases. The CDR3 extends over 16 amino acids. V dropped 4 bases and J dropped 0; count of bases not matched to a gene: 4. Germline V gene sequence: CDR1 SGHRS, CDR2 YFSETQ. The CDR3 nucleotides read TGCGCCAGCAGCCCTAGGACTAGCGGGGGCTCCTACGAGCAGTACTTC. Translated: CASSPRTSGGSYEQYF.

This clone came up once. Here the CDR3 DNA reads TGTGCCAGCAGTTTTTTGGGGGCTAGCGGGAGTTTCGATACGCAGTATTTT. This translates into CASSFLGASGSFDTQYF. The rearrangement links TRBV27 to TRBJ2-3, with 10 nucleotides matching TRBD2. Germline CDR1 is MNHEY and CDR2 is SMNVEV (reference sequence). The CDR3 has 17 residues. V dropped 3 bases and J dropped 6; count of bases not matched to a gene: 12.

The CDR3 loop reads CASSAGGTTNEKLFF. The CDR3 DNA reads TGCGCCAGCAGCGCCGGAGGGACAACTAATGAAAAACTGTTTTTT. This chain connects TRBV5-1 to TRBJ1-4, with D hard to call. CDR1 is SGHRS, CDR2 YFSETQ, per germline. V was shortened by 4 bases and J by 0 bases, with 10 bases between the two germline ends. There are 15 residues in the CDR3.

This rearrangement joins TRBV10-3 to TRBJ1-1; D is undetermined. Trimming pared 2 bases from V and 1 base from J, leaving 8 bases between. The germline CDR1 and CDR2 sequences are ENHRY and SYGVKD. This CDR3 is built from 14 residues. The CDR3 DNA sequence: TGTGCCATCAGTGAGCCGCCCGGGAACACTGAAGCTTTCTTT. It specifies CAISEPPGNTEAFF.

V and J are TRBV4-2 and TRBJ2-1; tentative D call: TRBD2 (5 bases). The CDR3 has 16 residues. The germline V and J ends were trimmed by 0 bases and 15 bases, with 24 bases remaining between them. Germline V gene lookup returns CDR1 LGHNA and CDR2 YNFKEQ. The CDR3 DNA reads TGTGCCAGCAGCCAAGAACCGCTCGCTAGCTTCAGTGTCCCGTTCTTC. It specifies CASSQEPLASFSVPFF.

The chain joins TRBV2 to TRBJ2-5; weak D call: TRBD1 (5 bases). This CDR3 region has 13 residues. Germline V gives CDR1 SNHLY, CDR2 FYNNEI. The CDR3, as DNA: TGTGCAAGCCAATCAGGGTACCAAGAGACCCAGTACTTC. Its translation is CASQSGYQETQYF.

In regard to this clone: Other DNA sequences from this sample encode an identical CDR3 as well. The rearrangement uses TRBV28 and TRBJ2-3, with 7 bases matching TRBD2. The CDR3 sequence is 13 residues long. The V gene end was trimmed by 5 bases and the J gene end by 3 bases; junction bases not matched to a gene: 2. The germline gives CDR1 MDHEN, CDR2 SYDVKM. CDR3 loop: CASSPGGTDTQYF. The DNA for the CDR3 is TGTGCCAGCAGTCCCGGGGGGACAGATACGCAGTATTTT.

This clone was recorded a few times. The same CDR3 arises from other DNA sequences in this sample as well. The chain combines TRBV6-5 with TRBJ1-2; 7 bases fit TRBD1. After removal of 6 bases from V and 0 bases from J, the junction contained 4 bases not matched to a gene. Germline V lookup: CDR1 MNHEY, CDR2 SVGAGI. The CDR3 length is 14 residues. Here the CDR3 DNA reads TGTGCCAGCAGCCGCGACAGGGCTAACTATGGCTACACCTTC. Translation gives CASSRDRANYGYTF.

The chain links TRBV2 to TRBJ2-3, with D possibly matching TRBD1 (5 bases). This CDR3 has 12 residues. Germline V lookup: CDR1 SNHLY, CDR2 FYNNEI. Trimming cost V 7 bases and J 5 bases, with 10 bases left between them. The CDR3: CASNLDRDTQYF. CDR3 nucleotide sequence: TGTGCCAGCAACTTAGACAGAGATACGCAGTATTTT.

This clone has just one count. V and J are TRBV18 and TRBJ1-5; perhaps TRBD1 as D (5 bases). The CDR3 spans 15 residues. V lost 6 bases and J 4 bases, leaving 16 bases between the germline ends. Germline values: CDR1 KGHSH, CDR2 LQKENI. DNA of the CDR3: TGTGCCAGCTCCCCAACGGGACTGATTAATCAGCCCCAGCATTTT. Protein: CASSPTGLINQPQHF.

A note on this clone: The sample has other DNA sequences that encode this CDR3 too. J is TRBJ2-1 and V is TRBV6-6; 7 nucleotides match TRBD2. Germline CDR1 is MNHNY and CDR2 is SVGAGI (reference sequence). J lost 2 bases, V lost 2 bases, and 0 bases had no gene match. The CDR3 loop spans 14 amino acids. The CDR3 bases are TGTGCCAGCAGTTACAGCGGGACCTACAATGAGCAGTTCTTC. Its translation is CASSYSGTYNEQFF.

The rearrangement links TRBV7-2 to TRBJ2-1; 11 positions match TRBD2. The CDR3 runs 15 residues. CDR1 and CDR2 (germline): SGHTA, FQGNSA. J was trimmed by 7 bases and V by 3 bases; bases with no gene match: 5. CDR3 DNA: TGTGCCAGCAGCTTCCTTAGCGGGAGGGGTAATGAGCAGTTCTTC. It specifies CASSFLSGRGNEQFF.

The chain links TRBV4-2 to TRBJ2-5; 13 bases are a match to TRBD2. CDR3 length equals 20 residues. Per germline, CDR1 LGHNA and CDR2 YNFKEQ. V shed 0 bases and J 5 bases; nucleotides not matched to a gene: 15. Here the CDR3 reads CASSQDAPTSGRAIGETQYF. The CDR3 DNA reads TGTGCCAGCAGCCAAGACGCCCCCACTAGCGGGAGGGCCATTGGGGAGACCCAGTACTTC.

The rearrangement uses TRBV6-1 and TRBJ2-5, with D possibly matching TRBD1 (5 bases). CDR3 length equals 14 residues. The germline gives CDR1 MNHNS, CDR2 SASEGT. Trimming shortened V by 3 bases and J by 5 bases, and 13 bases separated the two germline ends. CDR3 DNA sequence: TGTGCCAGCAGTGAGAGACAGCCGGGCGAGACCCAGTACTTC. The encoded protein is CASSERQPGETQYF.

This clone was counted a few times. The CDR3, as DNA: TGTGCCAGCAGTGTTAGCTGGGACGTTGCCTATGGCTACACCTTC. This sequence encodes CASSVSWDVAYGYTF. The chain is built from TRBV2 and TRBJ1-2, with D possibly matching TRBD1 (5 bases). Germline assignment: CDR1 SNHLY and CDR2 FYNNEI. The CDR3 is made up of 15 amino acids. V lost 4 bases and J 4 bases, leaving 16 bases between the germline ends.

This chain joins TRBV6-5 and TRBJ1-4; D is unresolved. The CDR3 sequence is 16 residues long. V was cut by 0 bases and J by 1 base, with 9 bases left in between. CDR1 MNHEY and CDR2 SVGAGI come from the germline V gene. CDR3 sequence: CASSYSSLGTNEKLFF. The CDR3 bases are TGTGCCAGCAGTTACTCGTCTCTAGGAACTAATGAAAAACTGTTTTTT.